The T cell receptor (beta chain) described here comes from a study of blood T cells in healthy people across ages. It was with a sample-barcoded 5' primer and a J-beta primer mix that a second PCR of roughly 6 to 12 cycles was run. MiXCR, run by TCRdb on the 5' RACE reads, gives a single entry per CDR3 protein. Of under 850,000 distinct CDR3 sequences in the sample, around 34% are singletons; the top ten hold 10% to 15%. The germline V gene has CDR1 SGHVS and CDR2 FQNEAQ. The CDR3 runs to 17 residues. Worth noting for this clonotype: A read error may account for a junction end that differs from germline.

This receptor was identified in a man younger than 35 in good health. The chain is built from TRBV7-8 and TRBJ2-1; D is undetermined. The specimen was blood. In nucleotides, the CDR3 is TGTGCCAGCAGCAGACGTGACCGCCATCTCTCCTACAATGGGCAGTTCTTC. Residues: CASSRRDRHLSYNGQFF.